A selection of T cell receptor beta chains follows, all from one sample in a study of blood T cell repertoires in COVID-19. Data came from immunoSEQ multiplex PCR; TCRdb stores just in-frame clones and leaves some out. The sample includes more than 65,000 clones, around 80% of them seen just once. Input material: peripheral blood. These receptor sequences come from a human donor in a cohort sampled during active COVID-19. Each CDR3 is given with its conserved first and last residue. D genes are given only for firm matches. Clone size is not always given. Where it is, it says once, few, many or a class for expanded clones.

NA	TRBV10-3	NA	TRBJ1-1	TGTGCCATCAGTGAATGGGAGGCTGACACTGAAGCTTTCTTT	CAISEWEADTEAFF
NA	TRBV5-1	NA	TRBJ2-3	TGCGCCAGCAGCTTGGATACAGGCCAAGATACGCAGTATTTT	CASSLDTGQDTQYF
NA	TRBV19	NA	TRBJ2-3	TGTGCCAGTAGTATCCCGCCGACCCAGGGCACTAGCACAGATACGCAGTATTTT	CASSIPPTQGTSTDTQYF
NA	TRBV29-1	NA	TRBJ2-7	TGCAGCGTTGCCACCTACTCCTACGAGCAGTACTTC	CSVATYSYEQYF
NA	TRBV7-3	NA	TRBJ1-2	TGTGCCAGCAACCGGGGATCGGAGGGCTACACCTTC	CASNRGSEGYTF
TRBD2	TRBV15	NA	TRBJ2-1	TGTGCCACCAGCAGAGGAGGGACTAGCGGGGGAAGCTCCTACAATGAGCAGTTCTTC	CATSRGGTSGGSSYNEQFF
NA	TRBV29-1	NA	TRBJ1-1	TGCAGCGCTGCCCGCAGGGAGAACACTGAAGCTTTCTTT	CSAARRENTEAFF
TRBD1	TRBV4-1	NA	TRBJ1-2	TGCGCCAGCAGCCAAGAAACGACAGGGGGTGGCTACACCTTC	CASSQETTGGGYTF
NA	TRBV10-1	NA	TRBJ2-7	TGCGCCAGCAGTGTTTCGGGTTTGTCCTACGAGCAGTACTTC	CASSVSGLSYEQYF
NA	TRBV7-8	few	TRBJ1-4	TGTGCCAGCAGCCGAGGCAGGTCGTCAACTAATGAAAAACTGTTTTTT	CASSRGRSSTNEKLFF
TRBD1	TRBV10-3	few	TRBJ2-2	TGTGCCATCAGGGGACAGGGGAACACCGGGGAGCTGTTTTTT	CAIRGQGNTGELFF
NA	TRBV5-8	few	TRBJ2-1	TGTGCCAGCAGCCCCTCATTTAGCTCCTACAATGAGCAGTTCTTC	CASSPSFSSYNEQFF
TRBD2	TRBV7-2	NA	TRBJ2-7	TGTGCCAGCAGCTTAGGAGCGGGGGGGGGCTACGAGCAGTACTTC	CASSLGAGGGYEQYF
NA	TRBV5-1	NA	TRBJ2-6	TGCGCCAGCAGCCCCGGGACTCTTTCCCCTGGGGCCAACGTCCTGACTTTC	CASSPGTLSPGANVLTF
TRBD1	TRBV12-3/TRBV12-4	NA	TRBJ2-7	TGTGCCAGCAGCGACAGGGGCGCCTACGAGCAGTACTTC	CASSDRGAYEQYF
TRBD2	TRBV20-1	NA	TRBJ2-7	TGCAGTGCTAGTCCCAGGACTAGCGGCGAGCAGTACTTC	CSASPRTSGEQYF
NA	TRBV5-1	NA	TRBJ1-1	TGCGCCAGCAGCTTGACAGGGTGGAACACTGAAGCTTTCTTT	CASSLTGWNTEAFF
TRBD2	TRBV7-2	NA	TRBJ2-3	TGTGCCAGCAGCTCACTAGCGGGGGGGCCAGATACGCAGTATTTT	CASSSLAGGPDTQYF
TRBD1	TRBV25-1	once	TRBJ1-2	TGTGCCAGCAGGGCAGGGGGCCACTATGGCTACACCTTC	CASRAGGHYGYTF
TRBD1	TRBV7-2	NA	TRBJ2-1	TGTGCCAGCAGCTCGTCCGGGACAGGATACAATGAGCAGTTCTTC	CASSSSGTGYNEQFF
NA	TRBV11-2	once	TRBJ2-6	TGTGCCAGCAGCTTAGTGGCTGGCTCTGGGGCCAACGTCCTGACTTTC	CASSLVAGSGANVLTF
TRBD1	TRBV2	few	TRBJ1-6	TGTGCCAGCAGAACCGGGACAGCCAATTCACCCCTCCACTTT	CASRTGTANSPLHF
TRBD1	TRBV12-3/TRBV12-4	many	TRBJ1-6	TGTGCCAGCCAGGGGGGCAGGACGGCACCCCTCCACTTT	CASQGGRTAPLHF
NA	TRBV5-1	NA	TRBJ2-7	TGCGCCAGCAGCTTGAGCCACTCCTACGAGCAGTACTTC	CASSLSHSYEQYF